The sequence of this T cell receptor (beta chain) was determined in a study of blood T cell repertoires in COVID-19 (dated by TCRdb to the early 2020s). For the study in its entirety: Samples covering the acute and convalescent phases of COVID-19 were provided by collaborators in the United States, Italy and Spain. Where HLA class I and class II types were available, the types were taken from metadata supplied by the sample provider, not from assay-based typing. Subjects who had been exposed to COVID-19, were actively infected with it, or had recovered from it provided the deeply sampled blood TCRbeta repertoires that made up the dataset. The repertoires were made available in a free public database intended to serve as a resource for research on the immune response to SARS-CoV-2. Samples came from the ongoing ImmuneRACE study (first 160 participants) plus 1,254 subjects from 6 global collaborators. Nearly every sample came with metadata listing a de-identified subject ID, COVID-19 status, age in years and sex. The prospective study material was composed of cDNA or gDNA derived from T cells, B-cell-depleted T cells, or PBMCs.

This clone was observed once. Its antigen remains unidentified. Per-base quality was not reported, and no clone a single base away is much larger than it. TCRbeta CDR3 regions were amplified from genomic DNA by means of the immunoSEQ Assay, a bias-controlled multiplex PCR. The authors' pipeline ran thus. Nucleated cell counts per sample were estimated from amplification of reference gene primers within the assay. To quantify the absolute abundance of each unique TCRbeta CDR3 rearrangement, sequence reads were collapsed and filtered. For each sample, productive Simpson clonality was calculated as the square root of Simpson's diversity index over productive rearrangements. TCRdb limited this immuneACCESS table to in-frame rearrangements with V and J called. A share of clones is missing; checked studies link under half to unresolved V genes, and the rest is unexplained. The D gene and trimming were derived from the DNA, and the V and J assignments and clone size from that table. The sample data list 65,000 to 80,000 clones, and 82% of these were observed just once. Jointly, the top ten make up 27% of the sample.

The collaborating institutions used their own protocols to collect whole blood in K2EDTA tubes. For TCRbeta analysis, collaborators shipped samples in one of three forms: frozen whole blood, isolated PBMCs, or DNA extracted from either of those sample types. V loses 3 bases, J loses 6 bases, and the germline ends lie 6 bases apart. From cysteine to phenylalanine, the CDR3 is 11 amino acids long. Of all the DNA, just the CDR3 is kept, 33 bases in frame from base 1. For CDR1 and CDR2, the germline V gene (reference sequence) lists MNHNY and SVGAGI. What the authors observed across the whole study: How much clinical and demographic metadata was included differed by source and by participant, and the metadata was provided uncurated.

The chain was built from TRBV6-6 and TRBJ2-7, with the identity of the D gene unclear. The sequence was obtained from a human donor in a cohort sampled during active COVID-19. Sequencing used peripheral blood. The DNA reads TGTGCCAGCAGTTATTATTCCGAGCAGTACTTC. This is translated as CASSYYSEQYF.